One and the same sample provided the 10 T cell receptor beta chains below, sequenced in a study of cytomegalovirus exposure and HLA in healthy donors. The PCR had 60 Vbeta and 13 Jbeta primers. The data were produced by immunoSEQ multiplex PCR, yet TCRdb's version contains in-frame clones alone and is incomplete. The sample includes around 35,000 clones, about 67% of them seen just once. The sample comprised PBMCs. All receptors derive from a man between 25 and 39 years old in good health and CMV-seronegative.

The rearrangement joins TRBV2 to TRBJ2-1; D is perhaps TRBD2 (5 bases). There are 13 residues in the CDR3. Trimming left V 8 bases short and J 8 bases short, with 16 bases between. Germline V lookup: CDR1 SNHLY, CDR2 FYNNEI. The CDR3 DNA follows: TGTGCCAGCTTAGGTATAGCGTTAGATGAGCAGTTCTTC. Translated, it gives CASLGIALDEQFF.

The chain is built from TRBV7-6 and TRBJ2-5, with 10 bases aligning to TRBD2. Gene TRBJ2-7 matches the end of the DNA better, so the J call may be wrong. The germline V gene encodes CDR1 SGHVS and CDR2 FNYEAQ. The length of the CDR3 is 18 residues. The chain's CDR3 is CASSLGKGLAYSSYEQYF. CDR3 coding DNA: TGTGCCAGCAGCTTAGGGAAGGGACTAGCGTACAGCTCCTACGAGCAGTACTTC.

V and J are TRBV19 and TRBJ1-5; the match to TRBD1 covers 7 bases. The V gene end was trimmed by 5 bases and the J gene end by 7 bases; junction bases not matched to a gene: 20. The CDR3 sequence is 18 residues long. Germline loops: CDR1 LNHDA, CDR2 SQIVND (reference sequence). This chain's CDR3 is CASSVESGQADFRQPQHF. The CDR3 DNA reads TGTGCCAGTAGTGTCGAATCTGGACAGGCGGATTTCAGGCAGCCCCAGCATTTT.

The J gene is TRBJ2-1, the V gene TRBV11-2, with a possible D match to TRBD1 (5 bases). CDR1 and CDR2 (germline): SGHAT, FQNNGV. CDR3 length equals 16 residues. V was cut by 3 bases and J by 8 bases, with 20 bases left in between. The CDR3 DNA reads TGTGCCAGCAGCTTCCGGTTTGGGCCACAGGTCGATGAGCAGTTCTTC. Amino acid sequence: CASSFRFGPQVDEQFF.

Only one count was recorded for this clone. The chain couples TRBV27 to TRBJ1-1, with D possibly TRBD1 on 6 matching bases. Germline values: CDR1 MNHEY, CDR2 SMNVEV (reference sequence). V was clipped by 3 bases and J by 4 bases, with 18 bases between them. The CDR3 loop spans 16 amino acids. CDR3 DNA: TGTGCCAGCAGTTTTTGGGGCCGGGGGGCGGTCACTGAAGCTTTCTTT. This gives the protein CASSFWGRGAVTEAFF.

This clone was found a few times. The rearrangement joins TRBV29-1 to TRBJ2-7, with 7 bases matching TRBD1. V lost 7 bases and J lost 2; bases outside the gene matches: 5. The length of the CDR3 is 12 residues. The germline CDR1 and CDR2 sequences are SQVTM and ANQGSEA. CDR3 residues: CSGSTGPYEQYF. The CDR3 bases are TGCAGCGGGTCGACAGGGCCCTACGAGCAGTACTTC.

The chain combines TRBV4-1 with TRBJ1-5; no definite D call. V lost 4 bases, J lost 5 bases, and 15 bases lay in between. CDR3 length equals 15 residues. CDR1 and CDR2 from the germline V gene are MGHRA and YSYEKL. CDR3 amino acids: CASSRWAGKDQPQHF. The CDR3 DNA sequence: TGCGCCAGCAGCCGGTGGGCAGGTAAGGATCAGCCCCAGCATTTT.

The chain carries TRBV11-2 and TRBJ2-7; 7 bases are a match to TRBD1. V lost 5 bases, J lost 3 bases, and 4 bases stayed unmatched. Germline values: CDR1 SGHAT, CDR2 FQNNGV. The CDR3 sequence is 13 residues long. The DNA for the CDR3 is TGTGCCAGCAGCGCCGGGACAGACTACGAGCAGTACTTC. Protein sequence: CASSAGTDYEQYF.

The CDR3: CSVPGTGYSEQYF. CDR3 coding DNA: TGCAGCGTTCCCGGGACAGGGTACTCCGAGCAGTACTTC. V is TRBV29-1 and J is TRBJ2-7; 9 bases are a match to TRBD1. Trimming took 5 bases from V and 6 from J; bases not matched to a gene: 8. CDR1 SQVTM and CDR2 ANQGSEA come from the germline V gene. The CDR3 totals 13 residues.

The chain couples TRBV29-1 to TRBJ1-2; 8 positions agree with TRBD1. Trimming at V came to 6 bases and at J to 6 bases, leaving 6 bases not matched to a gene. In germline, CDR1 is SQVTM, CDR2 ANQGSEA. The CDR3 contains 12 residues. The CDR3, as DNA: TGCAGCGTCGCGGACAGGGAACATGGCTACACCTTC. Translation gives CSVADREHGYTF.